This T cell receptor (beta chain) was recovered during a study of T cell changes during pregnancy in multiple sclerosis (dated by TCRdb to between 2018 and 2020). The study in broad terms: In women with multiple sclerosis, the researchers looked at how the T cell repertoire shifted as pregnancy progressed.

Details on this clone: The target of this receptor is not known. It has no much larger one-base neighbor in the sample; base qualities were not kept.

Reading from cysteine to phenylalanine, the CDR3 counts 15 amino acids. CDR3 DNA is the only sequence kept; it has 45 bases, read in frame from the first base. CDR1 and CDR2 are drawn from the germline V gene: MNHNS, SASEGT. Trimmed from V: 4 bases; trimmed from J: 8 bases; junction bases lacking a gene match: 5. The receptor library was made with the immunoSEQ multiplex PCR assay. What TCRdb holds here is the immuneACCESS table cut down to in-frame rearrangements. Part of the clones is not present; checked against another copy, under half of the missing clones reflect an unresolved V gene, and the others are unexplained. The sample records tens of thousands of clones, about 90% of which are singletons. Clones ranked in the top ten supply over 7.5% of the sample.

Material: peripheral blood, obtained after pregnancy. This sequence originates from a female donor in good health, enrolled as a control in a pregnancy study. This receptor chain uses TRBV6-1 and TRBJ2-1, and TRBD2 aligns with 13 junction nucleotides. The CDR3 sequence is CASSALAGGPDEQFF. The nucleotide sequence reads TGTGCCAGCAGTGCACTAGCGGGAGGGCCTGATGAGCAGTTCTTC.